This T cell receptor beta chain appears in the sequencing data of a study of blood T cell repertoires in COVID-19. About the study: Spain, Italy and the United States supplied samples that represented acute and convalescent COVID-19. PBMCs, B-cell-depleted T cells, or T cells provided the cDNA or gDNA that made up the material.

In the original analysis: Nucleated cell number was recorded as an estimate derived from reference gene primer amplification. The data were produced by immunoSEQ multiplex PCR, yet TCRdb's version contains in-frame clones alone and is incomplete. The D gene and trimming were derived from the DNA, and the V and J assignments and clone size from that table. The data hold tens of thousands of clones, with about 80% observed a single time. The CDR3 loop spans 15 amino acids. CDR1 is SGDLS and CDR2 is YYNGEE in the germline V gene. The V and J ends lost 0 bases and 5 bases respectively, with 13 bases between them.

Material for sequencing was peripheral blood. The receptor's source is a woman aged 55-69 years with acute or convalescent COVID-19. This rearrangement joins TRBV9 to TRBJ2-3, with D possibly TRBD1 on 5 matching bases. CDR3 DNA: TGTGCCAGCAGCGTAGATGGGGCCCCCCTAGATACGCAGTATTTT. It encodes CASSVDGAPLDTQYF.